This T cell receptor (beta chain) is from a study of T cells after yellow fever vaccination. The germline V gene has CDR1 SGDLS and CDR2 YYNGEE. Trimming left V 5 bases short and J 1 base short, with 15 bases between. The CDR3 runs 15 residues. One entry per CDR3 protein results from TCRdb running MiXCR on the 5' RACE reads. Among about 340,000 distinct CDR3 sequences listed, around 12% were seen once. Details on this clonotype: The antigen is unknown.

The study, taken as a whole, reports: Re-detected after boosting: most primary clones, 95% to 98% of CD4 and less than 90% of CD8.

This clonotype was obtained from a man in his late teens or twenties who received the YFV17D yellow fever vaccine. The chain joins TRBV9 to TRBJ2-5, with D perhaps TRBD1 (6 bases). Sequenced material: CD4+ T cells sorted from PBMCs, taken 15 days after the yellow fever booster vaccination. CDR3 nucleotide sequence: TGTGCCAGCAGTCCCTGGGGGCAGGGCCAAGAGACCCAGTACTTC. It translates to CASSPWGQGQETQYF.